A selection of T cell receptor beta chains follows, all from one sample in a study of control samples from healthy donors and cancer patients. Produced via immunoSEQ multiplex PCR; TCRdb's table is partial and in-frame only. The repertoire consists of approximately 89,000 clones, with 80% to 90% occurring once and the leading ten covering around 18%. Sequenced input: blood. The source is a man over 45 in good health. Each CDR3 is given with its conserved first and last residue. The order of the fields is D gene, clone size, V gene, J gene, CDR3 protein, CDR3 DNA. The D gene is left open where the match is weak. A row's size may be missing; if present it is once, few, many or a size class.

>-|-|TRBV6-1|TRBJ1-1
CASSEVGGQVEAFF
TGTGCCAGCAGTGAAGTAGGTGGTCAGGTTGAAGCTTTCTTT
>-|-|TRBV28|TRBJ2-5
CASSFPRYQETQYF
TGTGCCAGCAGTTTCCCCCGGTACCAAGAGACCCAGTACTTC
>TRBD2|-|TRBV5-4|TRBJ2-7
CASSLGIAGDYEQYF
TGTGCCAGCAGCTTGGGGATAGCGGGTGATTACGAGCAGTACTTC
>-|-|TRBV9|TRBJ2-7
CASSVASGGYEQYF
TGTGCCAGCAGCGTAGCTAGTGGGGGGTACGAGCAGTACTTC
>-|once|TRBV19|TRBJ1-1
CASRITVNTEAFF
TGTGCCAGTAGGATCACGGTGAACACTGAAGCTTTCTTT
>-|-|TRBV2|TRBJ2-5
CASSGVRETQYF
TGTGCCAGCAGTGGGGTCAGAGAGACCCAGTACTTC
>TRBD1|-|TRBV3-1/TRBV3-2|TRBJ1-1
CASRQGLLNTEAFF
TGTGCCAGCCGACAGGGGCTACTGAACACTGAAGCTTTCTTT
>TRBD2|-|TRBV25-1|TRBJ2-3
CASIPSGGGRDTQYF
TGTGCCAGCATCCCCTCGGGGGGGGGAAGGGATACGCAGTATTTT
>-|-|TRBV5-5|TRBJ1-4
CASSLYLKQTGNEKLFF
TGTGCCAGCAGCCTATACCTTAAGCAGACGGGGAATGAAAAACTGTTTTTT
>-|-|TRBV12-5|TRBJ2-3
CASGLSGAITDTQYF
TGTGCTAGTGGTTTATCAGGGGCGATCACAGATACGCAGTATTTT
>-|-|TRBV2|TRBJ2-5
CASRGGGETQYF
TGTGCCAGCAGAGGGGGTGGAGAGACCCAGTACTTC
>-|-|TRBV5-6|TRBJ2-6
CASSSGVSGANVLTF
TGTGCCAGCAGCTCGGGGGTCTCTGGGGCCAACGTCCTGACTTTC
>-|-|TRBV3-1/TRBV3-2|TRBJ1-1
CASSQRAANTEAFF
TGTGCCAGCAGCCAAAGGGCGGCGAACACTGAAGCTTTCTTT
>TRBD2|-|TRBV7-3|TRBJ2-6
CASSLSWTSGSSGANVLTF
TGTGCCAGCAGCTTATCTTGGACTAGCGGGAGCTCTGGGGCCAACGTCCTGACTTTC
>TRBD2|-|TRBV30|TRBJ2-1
CAWKKRETRGGEQFF
TGTGCCTGGAAAAAGCGGGAAACCCGGGGGGGTGAGCAGTTCTTC
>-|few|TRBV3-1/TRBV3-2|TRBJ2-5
CASSPPGLLQETQYF
TGTGCCAGCAGCCCCCCGGGACTGCTACAAGAGACCCAGTACTTC
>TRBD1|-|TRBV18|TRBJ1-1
CASSGTVNTEAFF
TGTGCCAGCTCAGGGACAGTTAACACTGAAGCTTTCTTT
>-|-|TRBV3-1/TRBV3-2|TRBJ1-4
CASSQDQPGKEKLFF
TGTGCCAGCAGCCAAGATCAACCTGGCAAGGAAAAACTGTTTTTT
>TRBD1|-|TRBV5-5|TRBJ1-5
CASAGTGGNQPQHF
TGTGCCAGCGCCGGGACAGGGGGTAATCAGCCCCAGCATTTT
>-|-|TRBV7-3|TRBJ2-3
CASSPPPGHRDTDTQYF
TGTGCCAGCAGCCCACCTCCGGGACACCGTGACACAGATACGCAGTATTTT
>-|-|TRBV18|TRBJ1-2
CASSPDTSREYGYTF
TGTGCCAGCTCCCCCGACACCTCGAGAGAGTATGGCTACACCTTC
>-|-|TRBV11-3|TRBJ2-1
CASSPWNNEQFF
TGTGCCAGCAGTCCATGGAACAATGAGCAGTTCTTC
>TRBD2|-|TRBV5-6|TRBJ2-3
CASSLRTSGSTDTQYF
TGTGCCAGCAGCCTCCGGACTAGCGGGTCCACAGATACGCAGTATTTT
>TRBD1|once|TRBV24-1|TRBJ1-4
CATSDRTGGNEKLFF
TGTGCCACCAGTGATCGGACAGGGGGAAATGAAAAACTGTTTTTT
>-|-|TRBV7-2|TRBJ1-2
CASSLALGPYGYTF
TGTGCCAGCAGCTTAGCGCTTGGCCCATATGGCTACACCTTC
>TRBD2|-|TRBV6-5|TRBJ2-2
CASRSLAGEAGELFF
TGTGCCAGCAGGTCTCTAGCGGGAGAAGCCGGGGAGCTGTTTTTT
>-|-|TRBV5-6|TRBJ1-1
CASSRRGPGAEAFF
TGTGCCAGCAGCCGGCGAGGACCGGGCGCTGAAGCTTTCTTT
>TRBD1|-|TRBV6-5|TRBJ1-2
CASSSGQGGYGYTF
TGTGCCAGCAGTTCAGGACAGGGGGGATATGGCTACACCTTC
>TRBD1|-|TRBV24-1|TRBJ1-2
CATSDDREVYGYTF
TGTGCCACCAGTGATGACAGGGAAGTCTATGGCTACACCTTC
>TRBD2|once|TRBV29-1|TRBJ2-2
CSALAGGSNTGELFF
TGCAGCGCTCTAGCGGGAGGGTCGAACACCGGGGAGCTGTTTTTT
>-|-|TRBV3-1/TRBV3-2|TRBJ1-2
CASSQDRTYGYTF
TGTGCCAGCAGCCAAGATAGGACCTATGGCTACACCTTC
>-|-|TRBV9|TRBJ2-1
CASSPRGYNEQFF
TGTGCCAGCAGCCCGCGGGGCTACAATGAGCAGTTCTTC
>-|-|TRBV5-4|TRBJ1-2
CASSLAGDGYTF
TGTGCCAGCAGCTTAGCAGGGGATGGCTACACCTTC
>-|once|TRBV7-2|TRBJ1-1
CASSLITGWAMNTEAFF
TGTGCCAGCAGCTTGATAACGGGGTGGGCCATGAACACTGAAGCTTTCTTT
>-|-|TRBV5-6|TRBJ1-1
CASSPAVGPEAFF
TGTGCCAGCAGCCCCGCGGTCGGCCCTGAAGCTTTCTTT
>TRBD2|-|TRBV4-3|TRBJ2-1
CASSQGGLDNNEQFF
TGCGCCAGCAGCCAAGGGGGACTAGATAACAATGAGCAGTTCTTC
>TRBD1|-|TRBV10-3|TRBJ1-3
CAISERGTAGNTIYF
TGTGCCATCAGTGAGCGAGGGACAGCTGGAAACACCATATATTTT
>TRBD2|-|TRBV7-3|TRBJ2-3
CASSPRLAGGLDTQYF
TGTGCCAGCAGCCCTCGACTAGCGGGAGGTTTGGATACGCAGTATTTT
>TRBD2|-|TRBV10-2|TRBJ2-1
CASRLAGAASYNEQFF
TGCGCCAGCAGGCTAGCGGGGGCGGCCTCCTACAATGAGCAGTTCTTC
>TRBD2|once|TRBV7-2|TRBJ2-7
CASSSLGTSGNYEQYF
TGTGCCAGCAGCTCTCTAGGGACTAGCGGGAACTACGAGCAGTACTTC
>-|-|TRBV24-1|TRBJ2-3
CATSDLMDSTDTQYF
TGTGCCACCAGTGATTTGATGGACAGCACAGATACGCAGTATTTT
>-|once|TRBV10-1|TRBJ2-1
CASSESNSNEQFF
TGCGCCAGCAGTGAGTCCAATAGCAATGAGCAGTTCTTC
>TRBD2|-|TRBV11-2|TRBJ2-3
CASSQGLAGADTQYF
TGTGCCAGCAGCCAGGGACTAGCGGGAGCGGATACGCAGTATTTT
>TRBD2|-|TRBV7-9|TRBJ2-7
CASSLTSGRTVSYEQYF
TGTGCCAGCAGCCTTACTAGCGGGAGAACCGTCTCCTACGAGCAGTACTTC
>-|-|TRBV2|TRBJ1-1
CASVRRQANTEAFF
TGTGCCAGCGTCCGTCGACAGGCCAACACTGAAGCTTTCTTT